This T cell receptor (beta chain) came from a study of CD8 T cells in Susac syndrome. Sequencing of TCR beta was carried out in blood CD8+ and CD4+ T cells. Negative isolation was used for CD8+ and CD4+ T cells and FACS enrichment for TEMRA cells. The V gene lost 1 base and the J gene lost 2 bases, with 10 bases spanning the gap. The CDR3 runs to 15 residues. The germline gives CDR1 LNHNV, CDR2 YYDKDF (reference sequence). RNA in amounts of roughly 0.5 to 1 ug was reverse transcribed with random hexamers. immunoSEQ multiplex PCR amplified TCR beta CDR3 across 54 Vbeta, 13 Jbeta. Each CDR3 protein gets one entry after TCRdb re-called the immunoSEQ multiplex PCR reads with MiXCR. The sample holds 130,000 to 150,000 distinct CDR3 sequences, 90% to 95% seen once. This clonotype occurred once.

The sample taken for sequencing was CD8+ T cells from PBMCs. The receptor was isolated from a human donor in good health. This chain links TRBV15 with TRBJ2-3; a possible D gene is TRBD2 (6 bases). The CDR3 loop reads CATSRVAAYTDTQYF. The CDR3 nucleotides read TGTGCCACCAGCAGAGTAGCGGCTTACACAGATACGCAGTATTTT.